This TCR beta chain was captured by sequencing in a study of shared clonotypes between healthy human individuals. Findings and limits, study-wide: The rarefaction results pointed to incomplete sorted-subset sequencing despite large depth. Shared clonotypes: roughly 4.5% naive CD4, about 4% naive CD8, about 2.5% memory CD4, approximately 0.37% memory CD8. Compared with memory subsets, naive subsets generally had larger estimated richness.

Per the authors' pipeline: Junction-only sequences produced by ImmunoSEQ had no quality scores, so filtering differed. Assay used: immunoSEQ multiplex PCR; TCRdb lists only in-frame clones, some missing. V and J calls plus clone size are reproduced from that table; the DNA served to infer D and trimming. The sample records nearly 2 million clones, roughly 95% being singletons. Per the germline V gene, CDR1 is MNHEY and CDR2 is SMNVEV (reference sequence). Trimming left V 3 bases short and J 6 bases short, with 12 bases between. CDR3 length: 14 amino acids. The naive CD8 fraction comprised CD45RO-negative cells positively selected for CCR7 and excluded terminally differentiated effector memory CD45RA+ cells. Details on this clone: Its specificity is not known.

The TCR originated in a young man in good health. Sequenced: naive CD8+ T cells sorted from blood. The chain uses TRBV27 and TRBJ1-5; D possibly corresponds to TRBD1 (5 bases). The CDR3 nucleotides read TGTGCCAGCAGTTTCTCAGGGAATGGTCAGCCCCAGCATTTT. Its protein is CASSFSGNGQPQHF.